The 11 T cell receptor beta chains given below trace back to one sample, sequenced in a study of human T cells and chemical hapten exposure. TCRdb redid the calling of the RACE reads with MiXCR, one entry per CDR3 protein. The data hold roughly 92,000 distinct CDR3 sequences, with over 9.5% observed a single time. The time point denotes: patch test 2, 6 weeks after DPC sensitization. Sample treatment: therapeutic diphenylcyclopropenone sensitization with weekly scalp DPC. The specimen comprised whole blood, sampled in connection with sensitization to the hapten diphenylcyclopropenone (DPC). These TCRs come from a woman aged 40 to 49 with alopecia areata. Some clones in this sample may be carry-over from other donors' samples.

This clonotype came up many times. This sequence joins TRBV7-6 and TRBJ1-2; the match to TRBD1 covers 8 bases. CDR3 size: 13 residues. The germline V gene has CDR1 SGHVS and CDR2 FNYEAQ. J was trimmed by 5 bases and V by 5 bases; bases with no gene match: 4. CDR3 bases: TGTGCCAGCAGCACGGACAGGGTTTATGGCTACACCTTC. Translated, it gives CASSTDRVYGYTF.

The CDR3 DNA reads as TGTGCCAGCAGTTACGGGAGGGCGAACACCGGGGAGCTGTTTTTT. Translated, it gives CASSYGRANTGELFF. V and J are TRBV6-2 or TRBV6-3 and TRBJ2-2; TRBD2 aligns across 7 bases. The CDR3 consists of 15 residues. Germline V gene lookup returns CDR1 MNHEY and CDR2 SVGEGT. The J segment lost 0 bases and the V segment lost 2 bases, leaving 0 bases of the junction unmatched.

The chain is built from TRBV7-2 and TRBJ2-2; possibly TRBD1 for D (5 bases). Trimming removed 2 bases from V and 6 bases from J, with 7 bases in between. From germline, CDR1 is SGHTA and CDR2 FQGNSA. The CDR3 covers 13 residues. Here the CDR3 DNA reads TGTGCCAGCAGCTTAAAGGGGCCCGGGGAGCTGTTTTTT. Amino acid sequence: CASSLKGPGELFF. The whole variable domain, remainder taken from reference TRBV7-2 and TRBJ2-2, is GAGVSQSPSNKVTEKGKDVELRCDPISGHTALYWYRQSLGQGLEFLIYFQGNSAPDKSGLPSDRFSAERTGGSVSTLTIQRTQQEDSAVYLCASSLKGPGELFFGEGSRLTVL.

This clonotype was detected ten times or more. This chain connects TRBV7-2 to TRBJ1-4; tentative D call: TRBD1 (6 bases). V lost 4 bases to trimming and J lost 5 bases, with 14 bases between them. The germline CDR1 and CDR2 sequences are SGHTA and FQGNSA. The CDR3 contains 15 residues. In DNA, the CDR3 is TGTGCCAGCAGCTCCTCGACAGGAACAAATGAAAAACTGTTTTTT. This gives the protein CASSSSTGTNEKLFF.

This clonotype appeared many times. The rearrangement links TRBV2 to TRBJ2-2; no clear D gene. CDR1 and CDR2 from the germline V gene are SNHLY and FYNNEI. This CDR3 contains 14 residues. The germline V and J ends were trimmed by 7 bases and 3 bases, with 12 bases remaining between them. For the CDR3, the DNA is TGTGCCAGCACCCGAGAGAAGGACACCGGGGAGCTGTTTTTT. This codes for CASTREKDTGELFF. The whole variable domain, remainder taken from reference TRBV2 and TRBJ2-2, is EPEVTQTPSHQVTQMGQEVILRCVPISNHLYFYWYRQILGQKVEFLVSFYNNEISEKSEIFDDQFSVERPDGSNFTLKIRSTKLEDSAMYFCASTREKDTGELFFGEGSRLTVL.

Concerning this clonotype itself: Germline and junction disagree at one end, which may indicate a read error. The chain employs TRBV18 and TRBJ2-2; 14 nucleotides line up with TRBD2. CDR1 is KGHSH and CDR2 is LQKENI in the germline V gene. The CDR3 contains 16 residues. The CDR3 DNA follows: TGTGCCAGCTCACCAGGGACTAGCGGGAGCGGAAGGGAGCTGTGTTTT. Translating gives CASSPGTSGSGRELCF.

This clonotype was counted at least ten times. An end of the junction does not agree with germline; a read error may underlie this. The genes are TRBV19 and TRBJ1-3; no clear D gene. Per the germline V gene, CDR1 is LNHDA and CDR2 is SQIVND (reference sequence). The CDR3 is 15 amino acids. The CDR3 region has the DNA TGTGCCAGTAGTCGACGGTCTGTCTCTGAAAACACCATATATTTT. Translating it yields CASSRRSVSENTIYF. Full variable domain (missing parts from reference TRBV19 and TRBJ1-3): DGGITQSPKYLFRKEGQNVTLSCEQNLNHDAMYWYRQDPGQGLRLIYYSQIVNDFQKGDIAEGYSVSREKKESFPLTVTSAQKNPTAFYLCASSRRSVSENTIYFGEGSWLTVV.

This clonotype turned up a few times. The CDR3 sequence is CASSAGLAGDFVDTQYF. The CDR3 DNA reads as TGTGCCAGCAGTGCGGGACTAGCGGGAGATTTTGTAGATACGCAGTATTTT. The V gene is TRBV28, the J gene TRBJ2-3; TRBD2 agrees at 14 bases. Per germline, CDR1 MDHEN and CDR2 SYDVKM. CDR3 length equals 17 residues. Trimming at V came to 5 bases and at J to 5 bases, leaving 9 bases not matched to a gene.

This clonotype was detected many times. The chain recombines TRBV20-1 with TRBJ2-7; a possible D gene is TRBD1 (5 bases). The CDR3 is 12 amino acids. Trimming took 4 bases from V and 3 from J, leaving 10 bases between them. The germline gives CDR1 DFQATT, CDR2 SNEGSKA (reference sequence). The CDR3 here is CSAKKGRYEQYF. In DNA form, the CDR3 reads TGCAGTGCTAAAAAGGGGCGCTACGAGCAGTACTTC.

This clonotype was seen more than once but under ten times. The chain couples TRBV18 to TRBJ2-7; D remains unclear. CDR3 length: 12 amino acids. Germline V lookup: CDR1 KGHSH, CDR2 LQKENI. Trimming removed 3 bases from V and 3 bases from J, with 6 bases in between. CDR3 residues: CASSPQVYEQYF. DNA of the CDR3: TGTGCCAGCTCACCGCAGGTCTACGAGCAGTACTTC.

This clonotype was detected once. The chain joins TRBV20-1 to TRBJ1-2; D ambiguous. Per the germline V gene, CDR1 is DFQATT and CDR2 is SNEGSKA (reference sequence). The germline V and J ends were trimmed by 0 bases and 7 bases, with 0 bases remaining between them. This CDR3 is 9 amino acids long. CDR3 sequence reads: CSARDGYTF. In DNA form, the CDR3 reads TGCAGTGCTAGAGATGGCTACACCTTC.